The 24 T cell receptor beta chains given below trace back to one sample, sequenced in a study of T cells in localized non-small cell lung cancer. Libraries were prepared by immunoSEQ multiplex PCR; TCRdb keeps only in-frame clonotypes and omits some of them. The sample lists around 140,000 clones, 70% to 90% occurring once. The sample here was peripheral blood, taken before any cancer treatment. The receptor source for this set is a female donor over 55 with stage I lung adenocarcinoma.

This sequence joins TRBV7-8 and TRBJ1-1, with unresolved D. The CDR3 is made up of 15 amino acids. Trimming stripped 2 bases from V and 4 bases from J, with 14 bases between. Germline CDR1 and CDR2: SGHVS and FQNEAQ. The CDR3 DNA is TGTGCCAGCAGCTTATTCCTAGACATCCCCACTGAAGCTTTCTTT. Amino acid sequence: CASSLFLDIPTEAFF.

The rearrangement uses TRBV2 and TRBJ2-3; a weak D match, TRBD1 (5 bases). This CDR3 has 15 residues. Germline V CDR1 and CDR2: SNHLY, FYNNEI. V lost 6 bases and J lost 3, with 16 bases in between. CDR3 amino acids: CASSPGSGQTDTQYF. CDR3 DNA: TGTGCCAGCAGCCCCGGGTCCGGACAAACAGATACGCAGTATTTT.

This chain uses TRBV5-1 with TRBJ2-3, with 11 bases fitting TRBD2. J gave up 10 bases and V 0 bases, and 7 bases lay outside the gene matches. The CDR3 runs 15 residues. CDR1 and CDR2 (germline): SGHRS, YFSETQ. CDR3 in DNA: TGCGCCAGCAGCTTGGCCTTAGCGGGAGGGTCAGCGCAGTATTTT. It specifies CASSLALAGGSAQYF.

For this clone: The junction does not match germline at one end; this may be a read error. The chain is built from TRBV7-7 and TRBJ2-7; D is undetermined. Germline loops: CDR1 SSHAT, CDR2 FNYEAQ (reference sequence). CDR3 length: 14 amino acids. CDR3 loop: CASSLHPGSDEQYF. The DNA for the CDR3 is TGTGCTAGCAGCTTACATCCCGGATCGGACGAGCAGTACTTC.

V is TRBV18 and J is TRBJ1-3, with D unclear. Deletions cut 0 bases from V and 4 bases from J, with 13 bases between. The length of the CDR3 is 16 residues. CDR1 and CDR2 (germline): KGHSH, LQKENI. Written as DNA, the CDR3 is TGTGCCAGCTCACCACCCCCCACCCTAGGAGGAAACACCATATATTTT. Protein product: CASSPPPTLGGNTIYF.

The chain joins TRBV19 to TRBJ2-2; TRBD2 agrees at 9 bases. The germline V gene encodes CDR1 LNHDA and CDR2 SQIVND (reference sequence). Trimming removed 9 bases from V and 7 bases from J; junction bases left unmatched: 12. This CDR3 has 15 amino acids. The CDR3 nucleotides read TGTGCCAGCGCCGCCGGGACTAGCCCTTACGGGGAGCTGTTTTTT. Its translation is CASAAGTSPYGELFF.

This chain joins TRBV7-3 and TRBJ2-3, with a weak D call TRBD2 (5 bases). This CDR3 spans 13 amino acids. The germline gives CDR1 SGHTA, CDR2 FQGTGA. The V end lost 2 bases, the J end lost 2 bases, and 5 bases lay between the germline ends. CDR3 in DNA: TGTGCCAGCAGCTTAGACTACACAGATACGCAGTATTTT. It specifies CASSLDYTDTQYF.

V and J are TRBV10-3 and TRBJ2-7, with 8 bases fitting TRBD2. V dropped 2 bases and J dropped 3; count of bases not matched to a gene: 6. The CDR3 is 15 residues long. Germline lookup yields CDR1 ENHRY and CDR2 SYGVKD. The CDR3 loop is CAISERGGRSYEQYF. Written as DNA, the CDR3 is TGTGCCATCAGTGAGCGTGGCGGGAGGAGCTACGAGCAGTACTTC.

V usage is TRBV6-1 and J usage is TRBJ1-4; D is possibly TRBD1 (5 bases). Germline values: CDR1 MNHNS, CDR2 SASEGT. The CDR3 covers 14 residues. V was cut by 4 bases and J by 5 bases, with 11 bases left in between. The CDR3 region is CASSGQGLNEKLFF. The DNA of the CDR3 is TGTGCCAGCAGTGGGCAGGGTCTGAATGAAAAACTGTTTTTT.

For the CDR3, the DNA is TGTGCCAGCAGTTTTCAGATCTACAATGAGCAGTTCTTC. Its translation: CASSFQIYNEQFF. The gene calls are TRBV27 and TRBJ2-1; D not resolved. Looked up from germline, CDR1 is MNHEY and CDR2 is SMNVEV (reference sequence). V was cut by 3 bases and J by 3 bases, with 6 bases left in between. This CDR3 has 13 residues.

The chain employs TRBV28 and TRBJ2-7; 9 positions match TRBD1. V trimming: 9 bases; J trimming: 0 bases; junction bases outside the gene matches: 6. The CDR3 totals 14 residues. Germline assignment: CDR1 MDHEN and CDR2 SYDVKM. Here the CDR3 DNA reads TGTGCCAGTTGCCGGGACAGGGCCTCCTACGAGCAGTACTTC. It specifies CASCRDRASYEQYF.

V and J are TRBV30 and TRBJ2-5; 7 bases agree with TRBD1. With 3 bases clipped from V and 3 bases from J, the junction kept 7 bases outside the gene matches. CDR1 and CDR2 from the germline V gene are GTSNPN and SVGIG (reference sequence). The CDR3 loop spans 14 amino acids. CDR3 nucleotide sequence: TGTGCCTGGAGACAACCGGGACAGAAAGAGACCCAGTACTTC. Its translation is CAWRQPGQKETQYF.

The chain combines TRBV2 with TRBJ1-2; D gene unclear. V was shortened by 0 bases and J by 7 bases, with 9 bases between the two germline ends. Germline V lookup: CDR1 SNHLY, CDR2 FYNNEI. This CDR3 comprises 13 residues. The chain's CDR3 is CASSEARRVGYTF. DNA of the CDR3: TGTGCCAGCAGTGAAGCTCGGAGGGTTGGCTACACCTTC.

The J gene is TRBJ1-5, the V gene TRBV27; D gene uncertain. The V gene lost 9 bases and the J gene lost 3 bases, with 12 bases spanning the gap. The CDR3 spans 13 residues. Looked up from germline, CDR1 is MNHEY and CDR2 is SMNVEV (reference sequence). The CDR3 DNA follows: TGTGCCAGTAGAGGGCAGTTCAATCAGCCCCAGCATTTT. Translating gives CASRGQFNQPQHF.

The CDR3 protein is CSATEDYEQYF. CDR3 in DNA: TGCAGTGCGACTGAGGACTACGAGCAGTACTTC. The genes are TRBV20-1 and TRBJ2-7; D uncertain. The V gene's germline CDR1 is DFQATT and CDR2 SNEGSKA (reference sequence). Trimming shortened V by 6 bases and J by 3 bases, and 9 bases separated the two germline ends. The CDR3 has 11 amino acids.

The J gene is TRBJ2-2, the V gene TRBV10-3; D gene uncertain. The germline V gene encodes CDR1 ENHRY and CDR2 SYGVKD. V lost 7 bases to trimming and J lost 1 base, with 10 bases between them. This CDR3 spans 14 amino acids. This CDR3 is CAIKQSGNTGELFF. DNA for the CDR3: TGTGCCATCAAACAGTCCGGGAACACCGGGGAGCTGTTTTTT.

The chain employs TRBV9 and TRBJ2-5, with D tentatively TRBD1 (6 bases). Germline values: CDR1 SGDLS, CDR2 YYNGEE. Trimming took 4 bases from V and 1 from J, leaving 14 bases between them. The CDR3 has 15 amino acids. The CDR3 DNA sequence: TGTGCCAGCAGCACCGGACAGACCGTCCAAGAGACCCAGTACTTC. Translation: CASSTGQTVQETQYF.

The rearrangement joins TRBV5-1 to TRBJ1-4; 7 bases agree with TRBD1. The V segment lost 3 bases and the J segment 3 bases; nucleotides outside the gene matches: 2. Germline lookup yields CDR1 SGHRS and CDR2 YFSETQ. The length of the CDR3 is 14 residues. The CDR3 DNA reads TGCGCCAGCAGCTACAGGGGTTCTAATGAAAAACTGTTTTTT. The encoded protein is CASSYRGSNEKLFF.

J is TRBJ2-3 and V is TRBV11-2; 9 bases agree with TRBD2. The V gene end was trimmed by 6 bases and the J gene end by 1 base; junction bases not matched to a gene: 5. This CDR3 comprises 15 residues. Looked up from germline, CDR1 is SGHAT and CDR2 is FQNNGV. The DNA of the CDR3 is TGTGCCAGCAGTTTACTAGCGGGCGGCACAGATACGCAGTATTTT. Amino acids: CASSLLAGGTDTQYF.

This chain joins TRBV6-6 and TRBJ2-3; D is ambiguous. V lost 6 bases, J lost 5 bases, and 6 bases lay in between. This CDR3 is 11 amino acids long. Germline assignment: CDR1 MNHNY and CDR2 SVGAGI (reference sequence). The CDR3 DNA reads TGTGCCAGCAGCCAGGAAGATACGCAGTATTTT. This encodes CASSQEDTQYF.

This clone was picked up one time. The CDR3 DNA reads TGTGCCAGCAGTCGAGGGGGTACTACCACTGAAGCTTTCTTT. The encoded protein is CASSRGGTTTEAFF. The chain employs TRBV27 and TRBJ1-1; a possible D gene is TRBD1 (6 bases). V lost 5 bases and J lost 4, with 14 bases in between. CDR3 length: 14 residues. In germline, CDR1 is MNHEY, CDR2 SMNVEV (reference sequence).

This chain links TRBV4-1 with TRBJ1-5; 9 nucleotides match TRBD1. Trimming took 5 bases from V and 1 from J; bases not matched to a gene: 9. Looked up from germline, CDR1 is MGHRA and CDR2 is YSYEKL. CDR3 length equals 17 residues. DNA for the CDR3: TGCGCCAGCAGCAGACCGGGACAGGGACCGAGCAATCAGCCCCAGCATTTT. This encodes CASSRPGQGPSNQPQHF.

This clone was detected only a few times. The rearrangement joins TRBV7-9 to TRBJ1-1; D remains ambiguous. V gave up 3 bases and J gave up 5 bases, with 13 bases separating them. The CDR3 has 14 amino acids. CDR1 SEHNR and CDR2 FQNEAQ come from the germline V gene (reference sequence). The CDR3 DNA sequence: TGTGCCAGCAGCTTCGGGCCCGGGGAGACTGAAGCTTTCTTT. Translated: CASSFGPGETEAFF.

The gene calls are TRBV7-9 and TRBJ1-2; no definite D call. Between the trimmed V and J ends, which lost 5 bases and 2 bases, there was a span of 9 bases. This CDR3 has 13 residues. Germline CDR1 SEHNR, CDR2 FQNEAQ (reference sequence). CDR3 loop: CASSEMGNYGYTF. The CDR3, as DNA: TGTGCCAGCAGCGAAATGGGAAACTATGGCTACACCTTC.